This T cell receptor (beta chain) was captured in a study of blood T cells in healthy people across ages. This clonotype showed up just a few times. A second roughly 6 to 11 cycle PCR used barcoded and J-beta primers. One entry per CDR3 protein results from TCRdb running MiXCR on the 5' RACE reads. Among 650,000 to 800,000 distinct CDR3 sequences, roughly 44% were seen once, and the ten largest hold about 19%. This sequence originates from a man aged 60 to 75 in good health. Sequenced input: blood.

This CDR3 reads CATSQDSQETQYF. The CDR3 DNA reads TGTGCCACCAGTCAAGACAGTCAAGAGACCCAGTACTTC. This chain uses TRBV24-1 with TRBJ2-5; tentatively, D is TRBD1 (5 bases). The length of the CDR3 is 13 residues. Per germline, CDR1 KGHDR and CDR2 SFDVKD. Deletions cut 6 bases from V and 2 bases from J, with 9 bases between.